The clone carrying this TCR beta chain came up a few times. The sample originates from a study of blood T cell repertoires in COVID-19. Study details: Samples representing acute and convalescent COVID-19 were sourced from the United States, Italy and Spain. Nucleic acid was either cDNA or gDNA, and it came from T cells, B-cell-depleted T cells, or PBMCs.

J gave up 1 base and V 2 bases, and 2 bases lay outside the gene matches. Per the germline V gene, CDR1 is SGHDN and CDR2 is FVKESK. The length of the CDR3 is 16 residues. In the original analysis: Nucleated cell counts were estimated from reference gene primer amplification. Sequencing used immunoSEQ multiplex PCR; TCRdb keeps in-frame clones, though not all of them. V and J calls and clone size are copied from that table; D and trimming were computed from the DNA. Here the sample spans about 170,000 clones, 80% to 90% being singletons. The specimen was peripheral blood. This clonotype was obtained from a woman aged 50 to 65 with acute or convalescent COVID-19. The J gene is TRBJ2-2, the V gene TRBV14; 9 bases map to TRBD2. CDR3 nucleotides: TGTGCCAGCAGCCAACTAGCGGGATTGAACACCGGGGAGCTGTTTTTT. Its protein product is CASSQLAGLNTGELFF.